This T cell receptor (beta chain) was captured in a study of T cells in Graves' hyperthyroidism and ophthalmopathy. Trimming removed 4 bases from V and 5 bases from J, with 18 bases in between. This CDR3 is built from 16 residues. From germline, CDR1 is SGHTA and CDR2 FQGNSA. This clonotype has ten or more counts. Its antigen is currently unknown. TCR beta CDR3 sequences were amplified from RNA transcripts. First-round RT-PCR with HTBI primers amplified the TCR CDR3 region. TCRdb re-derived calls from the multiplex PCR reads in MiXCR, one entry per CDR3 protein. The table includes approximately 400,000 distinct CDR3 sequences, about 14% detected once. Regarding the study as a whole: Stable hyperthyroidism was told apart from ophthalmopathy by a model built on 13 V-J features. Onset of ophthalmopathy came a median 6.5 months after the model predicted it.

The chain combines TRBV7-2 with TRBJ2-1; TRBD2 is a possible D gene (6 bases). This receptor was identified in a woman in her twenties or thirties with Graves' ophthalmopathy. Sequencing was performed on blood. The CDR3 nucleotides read TGTGCCAGCAGCTCCCAGGGTAGGGACTTCAACAATGAGCAGTTCTTC. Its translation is CASSSQGRDFNNEQFF.